These 23 T cell receptor beta chains were all obtained from the same sample, sequenced in a study of CXCR3-negative and CXCR3-positive naive CD8 T cells. UMI-labeled 5' RACE yielded the TRB cDNA libraries. With the 5' RACE reads reprocessed, TCRdb shows one record per CDR3 protein and no DNA. The sample is made up of some 130,000 distinct CDR3 sequences, and the top ten hold approximately 0.29% of it. The sample comprised naive CXCR3- CD8+ T cells from blood. Noted subset: CD45RO-CCR7+CD27+CD95- naive CD8+ T cells lacking CXCR3 (TNR3-). Receptor source: a human donor in good health. Some clones in this sample may be carry-over from other donors' samples.

The chain uses TRBV7-9 and TRBJ1-1. CDR1 is SEHNR and CDR2 is FQNEAQ in the germline V gene (reference sequence). This CDR3 is built from 12 residues. The CDR3 here is CASSFESFEAFF.

The chain is built from TRBV20-1 and TRBJ2-7. The length of the CDR3 is 11 residues. Germline V gene sequence: CDR1 DFQATT, CDR2 SNEGSKA (reference sequence). The CDR3 reads CSARIGVEQYF.

V usage is TRBV6-1 and J usage is TRBJ2-7; TCRdb proposes TRBD1, but this gene call is untestable without DNA. CDR3 length: 14 amino acids. Germline V gene lookup returns CDR1 MNHNS and CDR2 SASEGT. The CDR3 reads CASSDMSGGYEQYF.

The J gene is TRBJ1-5, the V gene TRBV11-3; TCRdb's D gene call, TRBD1, goes unchecked for lack of DNA. The CDR3 runs 16 residues. From germline, CDR1 is SGHNT and CDR2 YENEEA. The CDR3 is CASSLSEDKGNQPQHF.

This sequence joins TRBV24-1 and TRBJ2-1; the D call from TCRdb, TRBD1, cannot be confirmed without DNA. The CDR3 is 14 residues long. CDR1 is KGHDR and CDR2 is SFDVKD in the germline V gene. The CDR3: CATSDWTDYNEQFF.

This chain uses TRBV7-9 with TRBJ2-1; TCRdb returns TRBD2, unconfirmable since there is no DNA. From germline, CDR1 is SEHNR and CDR2 FQNEAQ (reference sequence). The length of the CDR3 is 13 residues. The CDR3: CASSPVAGVEQFF. Full variable domain (missing parts from reference TRBV7-9 and TRBJ2-1): DTGVSQNPRHKITKRGQNVTFRCDPISEHNRLYWYRQTLGQGPEFLTYFQNEAQLEKSRLLSDRFSAERPKGSFSTLEIQRTEQGDSAMYLCASSPVAGVEQFFGPGTRLTVL.

This chain's CDR3 is CASSNRGPYNEQFF. This chain joins TRBV5-1 and TRBJ2-1; lacking DNA, the TRBD1 call made by TCRdb goes unchecked. Germline CDR1 reads SGHRS; CDR2 reads YFSETQ. The CDR3 is made up of 14 amino acids.

The chain has TRBV12-3 or TRBV12-4 and TRBJ2-2; TCRdb's D gene call, TRBD1, goes unchecked for lack of DNA. CDR3 size: 13 residues. CDR3 sequence reads: CASSRQGGGELFF.

The V and J genes are TRBV29-1 and TRBJ2-1; TCRdb names TRBD2, which stays unverified in the absence of DNA. The germline CDR1 and CDR2 sequences are SQVTM and ANQGSEA. The CDR3 is made up of 13 amino acids. The CDR3 sequence: CSVRPSASNEQFF.

The gene calls are TRBV28 and TRBJ2-7. The CDR3 extends over 14 amino acids. Germline V lookup: CDR1 MDHEN, CDR2 SYDVKM. CDR3 sequence reads: CASSLVDGVYEQYF.

V gene TRBV7-9 combines with J gene TRBJ2-7. This CDR3 has 11 residues. CDR1 and CDR2 from the germline V gene are SEHNR and FQNEAQ (reference sequence). This CDR3 reads CASSVGGEQYF.

This sequence joins TRBV6-6 and TRBJ2-5; there is no DNA to check the TCRdb D call of TRBD1. The CDR3 consists of 14 residues. CDR1 MNHNY and CDR2 SVGAGI come from the germline V gene (reference sequence). The CDR3 sequence: CASSYSTGGETQYF.

This chain links TRBV7-2 with TRBJ2-7; TCRdb lists TRBD1, though no DNA is available to test this call. The CDR3 has 15 amino acids. The V gene's germline CDR1 is SGHTA and CDR2 FQGNSA. CDR3: CASSPPPGQGSEQYF.

The V call is TRBV6-2 or TRBV6-3, the J call TRBJ2-7; TCRdb's D gene call, TRBD1, goes unchecked for lack of DNA. Germline V gives CDR1 MNHEY, CDR2 SVGEGT. This CDR3 has 14 amino acids. This CDR3 is CASSYGNRVHEQYF.

This chain connects TRBV28 to TRBJ1-1. This CDR3 region has 14 residues. Germline V gene lookup returns CDR1 MDHEN and CDR2 SYDVKM. The CDR3 here is CASSERGSSTEAFF.

CDR3 amino acids: CASSQEAGRETQYF. The chain uses TRBV4-2 and TRBJ2-5; the TCRdb D gene call, TRBD2, has no DNA to confirm it. From germline, CDR1 is LGHNA and CDR2 YNFKEQ. The CDR3 loop spans 14 amino acids.

This CDR3 is CAGGFGQGIQETQYF. The chain is built from TRBV6-1 and TRBJ2-5; TCRdb calls TRBD1, which cannot be checked without DNA. The CDR3 sequence is 15 residues long. Germline V gene sequence: CDR1 MNHNS, CDR2 SASEGT.

The chain links TRBV4-3 to TRBJ2-5. Germline V gene data show CDR1 as LGHNA and CDR2 as YSLEER. This CDR3 is built from 16 residues. CDR3 region: CASSQDRVGAWETQYF.

The chain recombines TRBV28 with TRBJ2-5; the TCRdb D gene call, TRBD1, has no DNA to confirm it. The CDR3 is made up of 14 amino acids. The V gene's germline CDR1 is MDHEN and CDR2 SYDVKM. CDR3 sequence: CASNKWGSQETQYF.

J is TRBJ1-3 and V is TRBV6-5. This CDR3 region has 14 residues. Germline V CDR1 and CDR2: MNHEY, SVGAGI. The CDR3 is CANPNRAPGNTIYF.

CDR3 sequence: CASSLNWDPNQPQHF. The chain carries TRBV27 and TRBJ1-5; TCRdb lists TRBD1, though no DNA is available to test this call. CDR3 length: 15 residues. CDR1 is MNHEY, CDR2 SMNVEV, per germline (reference sequence).

The chain joins TRBV28 to TRBJ2-1; TCRdb names TRBD1, which stays unverified in the absence of DNA. The CDR3 consists of 13 residues. Germline CDR1 and CDR2: MDHEN and SYDVKM. CDR3 loop: CASSLEGGNEQFF.

The chain recombines TRBV4-2 with TRBJ1-1. The CDR3 is made up of 12 amino acids. Germline CDR1 is LGHNA and CDR2 is YNFKEQ. Here the CDR3 reads CASSQDTLSAFF.